The clone carrying this TCR beta chain was observed a handful of times. Its antigen remains unidentified. The data derive from a study of T cell repertoires in cytomegalovirus infection. The overall study: An indication of both CMV infection and matching HLA type came from public TCR beta signatures.

Germline CDR1 and CDR2: MNHEY and SVGEGT. This CDR3 spans 10 amino acids. V was pared by 6 bases and J by 6 bases, with 5 bases between. Study conclusions and caveats: CMV-specific HLA-C-restricted TCR beta clonotypes dominated the ex vivo response.

TCRdb itself ran the reads through MiXCR, one entry per CDR3 protein. The table has 200,000 to 300,000 distinct CDR3 sequences, approximately 13% seen once. The chain couples TRBV6-2 or TRBV6-3 to TRBJ2-5; D uncertain. Sequenced: PBMCs. This sequence was found in a human donor in good health (CMV status not recorded). Some clones in this sample may be carry-over from other donors' samples. The CDR3 spells CASRQKTQYF. Here the CDR3 DNA reads TGTGCCAGCAGGCAGAAGACCCAGTACTTC.